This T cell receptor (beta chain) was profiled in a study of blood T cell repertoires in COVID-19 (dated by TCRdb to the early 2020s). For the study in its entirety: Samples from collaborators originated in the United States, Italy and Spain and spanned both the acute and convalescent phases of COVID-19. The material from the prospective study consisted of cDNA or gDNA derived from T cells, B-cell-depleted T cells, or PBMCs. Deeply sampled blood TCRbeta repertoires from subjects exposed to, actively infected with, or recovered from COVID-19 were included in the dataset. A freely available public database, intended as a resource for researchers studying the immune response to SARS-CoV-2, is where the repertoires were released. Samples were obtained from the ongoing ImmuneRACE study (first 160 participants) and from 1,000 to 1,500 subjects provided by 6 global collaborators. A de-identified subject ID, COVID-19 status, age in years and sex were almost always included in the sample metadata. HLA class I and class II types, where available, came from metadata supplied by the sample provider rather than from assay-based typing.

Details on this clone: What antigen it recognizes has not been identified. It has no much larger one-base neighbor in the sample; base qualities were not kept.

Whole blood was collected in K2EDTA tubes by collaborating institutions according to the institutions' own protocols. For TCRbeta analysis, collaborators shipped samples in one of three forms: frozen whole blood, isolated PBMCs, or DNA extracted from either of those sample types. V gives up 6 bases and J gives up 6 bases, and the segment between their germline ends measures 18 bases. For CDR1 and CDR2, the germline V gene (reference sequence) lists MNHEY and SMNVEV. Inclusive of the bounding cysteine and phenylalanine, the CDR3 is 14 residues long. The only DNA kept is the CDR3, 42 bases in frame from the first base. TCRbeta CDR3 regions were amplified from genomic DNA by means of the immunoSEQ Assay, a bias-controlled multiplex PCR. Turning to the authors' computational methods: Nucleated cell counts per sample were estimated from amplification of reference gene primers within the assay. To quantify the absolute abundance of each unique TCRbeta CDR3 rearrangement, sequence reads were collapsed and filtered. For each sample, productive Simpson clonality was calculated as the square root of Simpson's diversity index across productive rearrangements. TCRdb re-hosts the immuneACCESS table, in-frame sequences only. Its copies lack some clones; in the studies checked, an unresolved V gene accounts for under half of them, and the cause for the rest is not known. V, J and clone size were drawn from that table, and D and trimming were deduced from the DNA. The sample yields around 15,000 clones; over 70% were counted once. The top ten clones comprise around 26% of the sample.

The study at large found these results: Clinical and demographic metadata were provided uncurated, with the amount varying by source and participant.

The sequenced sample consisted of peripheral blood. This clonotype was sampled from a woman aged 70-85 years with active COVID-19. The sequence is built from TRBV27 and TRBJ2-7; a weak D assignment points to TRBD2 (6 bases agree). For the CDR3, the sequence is CASSPGFWEAEQYF. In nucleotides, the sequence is TGTGCCAGCAGCCCGGGTTTCTGGGAGGCCGAGCAGTACTTC.